This T cell receptor (beta chain) originates from a study of high-grade serous ovarian cancer treatment subgroups. Study-level background: Mean per sample: around 14,000 reads, about 7,500 unique TCR beta rearrangements.

From germline, CDR1 is SGHNT and CDR2 YENEEA. The CDR3 is 14 residues long. V dropped 5 bases and J dropped 1 base, with 10 bases sitting between them. Sequencing used immunoSEQ multiplex PCR; TCRdb keeps in-frame clones, though not all of them. In the table there are more than 2,000 clones, around 65% of which are singletons. The tumor samples were collected prior to definitive surgery or chemotherapy. About this clone itself: What it binds is not known.

Overall study findings and caveats: TCR relatedness rose with neoantigen level and trended with mutation load. CDR1 and CDR2 were left unanalyzed; analyses focused on CDR3. Repertoire similarity ranged roughly 0.11 to 0.8 between tumors of one patient.

The V and J genes are TRBV11-3 and TRBJ2-3; perhaps TRBD1 as D (5 bases). The sample consisted of tumor tissue. This clonotype was obtained from a human donor with high-grade serous ovarian cancer. The CDR3 here is CASSPGSRTDTQYF. Here the CDR3 DNA reads TGTGCCAGCAGCCCAGGGTCTCGCACAGATACGCAGTATTTT.